This T cell receptor (beta chain) was sequenced for a study of cytomegalovirus exposure and HLA in healthy donors. PCR amplification relied on 60 Vbeta primers (plus 13 Jbeta primers). Assay used: immunoSEQ multiplex PCR; TCRdb lists only in-frame clones, some missing. The table lists 130,000 or so clones, roughly 84% of them singletons. Sample: PBMCs. The origin of this receptor is a young woman in good health and CMV-seropositive.

CDR3 bases: TGTGCCAGCAGTTACGAGGGTAATGAGCAGTTCTTC. It encodes CASSYEGNEQFF. The J gene is TRBJ2-1, the V gene TRBV6-5; possible D gene TRBD2, 5 bases. CDR3 length: 12 residues. Germline CDR1 MNHEY, CDR2 SVGAGI. Trimming cost V 2 bases and J 7 bases, with 6 bases left between them.